The clone carrying this T cell receptor beta chain was seen a single time. The authors' processing: By means of reference gene primer amplification, nucleated cell counts were estimated. Clones were sequenced by immunoSEQ multiplex PCR, and TCRdb holds only the in-frame ones, with some missing. V and J calls and clone size are given by that table; D and trimming were obtained from the DNA. The profile shows about 480,000 clones, around 89% of them singletons. The sample originates from a study of blood T cell repertoires in COVID-19. Unmatched junction bases numbered 8, after V lost 5 bases and J lost 5 bases. CDR1 is LNHDA and CDR2 is SQIVND in the germline V gene (reference sequence). This CDR3 contains 14 residues.

The specimen sequenced was peripheral blood. The chain employs TRBV19 and TRBJ1-2, with 7 bases aligning to TRBD1. This clonotype originated in a woman between 45 and 60 years old with COVID-19, enrolled during active disease. The CDR3 sequence is CASSLWTGLYGYTF. The CDR3 nucleotides read TGTGCCAGTAGTCTATGGACAGGTCTTTATGGCTACACCTTC.